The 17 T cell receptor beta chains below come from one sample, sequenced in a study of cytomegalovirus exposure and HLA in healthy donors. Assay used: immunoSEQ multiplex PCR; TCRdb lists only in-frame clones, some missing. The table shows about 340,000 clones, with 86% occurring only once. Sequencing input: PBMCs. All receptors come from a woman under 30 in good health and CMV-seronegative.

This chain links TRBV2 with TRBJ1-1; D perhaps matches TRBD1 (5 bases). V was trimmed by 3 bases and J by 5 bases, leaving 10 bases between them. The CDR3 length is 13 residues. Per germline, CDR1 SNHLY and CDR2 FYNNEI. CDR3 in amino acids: CASSDVGATEAFF. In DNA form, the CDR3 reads TGTGCCAGCAGTGATGTAGGGGCGACTGAAGCTTTCTTT.

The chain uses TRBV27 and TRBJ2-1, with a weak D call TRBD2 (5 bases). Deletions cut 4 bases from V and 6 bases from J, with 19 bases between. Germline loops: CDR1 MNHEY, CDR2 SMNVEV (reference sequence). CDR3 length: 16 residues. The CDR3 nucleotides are TGTGCCAGCAGTTGGGTCAGTGGGAGTACCTTCAATGAGCAGTTCTTC. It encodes CASSWVSGSTFNEQFF.

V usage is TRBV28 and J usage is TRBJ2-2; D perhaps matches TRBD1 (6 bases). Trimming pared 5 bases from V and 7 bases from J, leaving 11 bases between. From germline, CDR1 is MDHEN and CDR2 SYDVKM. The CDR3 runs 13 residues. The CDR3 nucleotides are TGTGCCAGCAGTCTCCGACAGGACGGGGAGCTGTTTTTT. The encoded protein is CASSLRQDGELFF.

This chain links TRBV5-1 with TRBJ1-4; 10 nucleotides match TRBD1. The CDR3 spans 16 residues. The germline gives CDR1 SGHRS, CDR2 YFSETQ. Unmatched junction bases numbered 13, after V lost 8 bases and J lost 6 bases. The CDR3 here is CASAPPVGTGDEKLFF. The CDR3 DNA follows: TGCGCCAGTGCCCCCCCGGTAGGGACAGGGGATGAAAAACTGTTTTTT.

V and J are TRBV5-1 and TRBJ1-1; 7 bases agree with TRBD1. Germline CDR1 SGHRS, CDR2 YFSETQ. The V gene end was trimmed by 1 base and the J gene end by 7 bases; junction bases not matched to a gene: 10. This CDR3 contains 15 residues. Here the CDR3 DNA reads TGCGCCAGCAGCTTGAGGGGGCTAAGGTGGGATGAAGCTTTCTTT. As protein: CASSLRGLRWDEAFF.

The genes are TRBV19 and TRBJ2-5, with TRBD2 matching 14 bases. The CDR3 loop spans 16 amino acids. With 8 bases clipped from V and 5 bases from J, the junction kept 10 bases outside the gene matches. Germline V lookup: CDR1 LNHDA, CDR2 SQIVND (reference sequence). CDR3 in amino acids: CASATSGRALRETQYF. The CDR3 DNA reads TGTGCCAGTGCGACTAGCGGGAGGGCCTTGAGGGAGACCCAGTACTTC.

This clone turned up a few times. This CDR3 reads CASSPGTGFYEQYF. The CDR3 nucleotides read TGTGCCAGTAGTCCCGGGACAGGGTTTTACGAGCAGTACTTC. V gene TRBV19 combines with J gene TRBJ2-7; TRBD1 matches 9 bases. Losses at the gene ends were 5 bases for V and 4 bases for J; bases not matched to a gene: 6. The germline V gene encodes CDR1 LNHDA and CDR2 SQIVND (reference sequence). The CDR3 length is 14 residues.

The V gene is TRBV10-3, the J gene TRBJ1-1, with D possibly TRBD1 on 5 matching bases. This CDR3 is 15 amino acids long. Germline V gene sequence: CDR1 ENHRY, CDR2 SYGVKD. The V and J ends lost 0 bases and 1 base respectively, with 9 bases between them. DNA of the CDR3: TGTGCCATCAGTGAGTCGGCACAGGAGAACACTGAAGCTTTCTTT. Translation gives CAISESAQENTEAFF.

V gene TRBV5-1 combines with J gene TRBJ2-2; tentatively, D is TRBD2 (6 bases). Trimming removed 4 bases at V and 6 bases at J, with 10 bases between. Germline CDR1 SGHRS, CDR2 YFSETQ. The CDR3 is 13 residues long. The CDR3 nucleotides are TGCGCCAGCAGCGGTGGACTATCCGGGGAGCTGTTTTTT. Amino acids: CASSGGLSGELFF.

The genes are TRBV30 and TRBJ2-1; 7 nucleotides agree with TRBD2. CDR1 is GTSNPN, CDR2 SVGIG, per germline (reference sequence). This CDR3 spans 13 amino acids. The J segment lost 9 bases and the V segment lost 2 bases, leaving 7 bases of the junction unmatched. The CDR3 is CAWSHRREREQFF. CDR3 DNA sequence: TGTGCCTGGAGTCACCGGCGGGAGCGTGAGCAGTTCTTC.

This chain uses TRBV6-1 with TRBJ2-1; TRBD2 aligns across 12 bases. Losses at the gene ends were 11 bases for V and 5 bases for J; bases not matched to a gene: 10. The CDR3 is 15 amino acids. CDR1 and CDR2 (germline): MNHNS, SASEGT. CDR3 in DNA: TGTGCCGCCCGACTAGCGGGAGTAGGGGACAATGAGCAGTTCTTC. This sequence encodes CAARLAGVGDNEQFF.

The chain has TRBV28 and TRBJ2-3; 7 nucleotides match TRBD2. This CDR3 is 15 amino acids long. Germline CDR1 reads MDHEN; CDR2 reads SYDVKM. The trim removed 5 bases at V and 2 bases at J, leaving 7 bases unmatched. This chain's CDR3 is CASSLAGDSTDTQYF. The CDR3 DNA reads TGTGCCAGCAGTCTGGCGGGAGATTCCACAGATACGCAGTATTTT.

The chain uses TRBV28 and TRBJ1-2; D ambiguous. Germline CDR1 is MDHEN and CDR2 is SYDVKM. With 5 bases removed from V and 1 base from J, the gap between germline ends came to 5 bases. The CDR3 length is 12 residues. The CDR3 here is CASSISNYGYTF. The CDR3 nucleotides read TGTGCCAGCAGTATCAGTAACTATGGCTACACCTTC.

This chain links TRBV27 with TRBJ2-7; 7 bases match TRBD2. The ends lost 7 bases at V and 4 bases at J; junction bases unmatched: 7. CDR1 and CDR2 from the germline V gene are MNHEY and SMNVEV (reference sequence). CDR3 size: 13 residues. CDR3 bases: TGTGCCAGCACGGGAGGCTGGCCATACGAGCAGTACTTC. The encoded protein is CASTGGWPYEQYF.

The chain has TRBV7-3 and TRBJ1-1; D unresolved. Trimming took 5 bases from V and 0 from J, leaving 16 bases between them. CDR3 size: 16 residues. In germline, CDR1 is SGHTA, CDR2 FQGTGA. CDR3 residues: CASSPLPGLLNTEAFF. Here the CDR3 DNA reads TGTGCCAGCAGCCCCCTCCCAGGACTGCTGAACACTGAAGCTTTCTTT.

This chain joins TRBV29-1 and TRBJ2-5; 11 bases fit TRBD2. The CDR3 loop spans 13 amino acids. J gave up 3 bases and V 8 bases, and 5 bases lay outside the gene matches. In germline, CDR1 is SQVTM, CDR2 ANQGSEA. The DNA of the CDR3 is TGCAGCACAGAGACTAGCGGGGAAGAGACCCAGTACTTC. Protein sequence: CSTETSGEETQYF.

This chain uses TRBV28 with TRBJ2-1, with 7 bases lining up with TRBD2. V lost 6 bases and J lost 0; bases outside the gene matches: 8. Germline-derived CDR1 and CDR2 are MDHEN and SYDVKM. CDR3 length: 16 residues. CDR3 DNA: TGTGCCAGCAGCCCCATGGGGGGGAGCTCCTACAATGAGCAGTTCTTC. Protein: CASSPMGGSSYNEQFF.